The 21 T cell receptor beta chains listed next were all sequenced from one sample in a study of patients and donors after allogeneic stem cell transplantation. Each CDR3 protein is one row after TCRdb ran MiXCR on the RT-PCR reads. The sample records approximately 150,000 distinct CDR3 sequences, about 40% being singletons. Sequenced: blood, either unsorted or a sorted T cell fraction (not recorded which). These receptors were taken from a human donor who was either an allogeneic HSCT recipient or a stem cell or donor lymphocyte infusion donor (not recorded which). It is not recorded whose cells these are; they may come from a transplant donor.

This clonotype was counted between two and nine times. The chain couples TRBV5-5 to TRBJ1-1; 7 nucleotides line up with TRBD1. J was trimmed by 0 bases and V by 5 bases; bases with no gene match: 13. Germline-derived CDR1 and CDR2 are SGHKS and YYEKEE (reference sequence). The CDR3 is 17 residues long. DNA for the CDR3: TGTGCCAGCAGAGAAAGGGGGCTTCAGGCCTTGAACACTGAAGCTTTCTTT. Amino acids: CASRERGLQALNTEAFF.

This clonotype was seen a handful of times. The gene calls are TRBV24-1 and TRBJ1-5; 9 bases are shared with TRBD1. V lost 4 bases to trimming and J lost 6 bases; unmatched junction nucleotides: 9. This CDR3 region has 16 residues. Looked up from germline, CDR1 is KGHDR and CDR2 is SFDVKD. CDR3 in amino acids: CATSDPGTGLGQPQHF. The CDR3 DNA reads TGTGCCACCAGTGACCCCGGGACAGGGCTTGGTCAGCCCCAGCATTTT.

V and J are TRBV5-8 and TRBJ1-5; perhaps TRBD1 as D (6 bases). Per the germline V gene, CDR1 is SGHTS and CDR2 is YDEGEE. The V end lost 4 bases, the J end lost 2 bases, and 7 bases lay between the germline ends. This CDR3 region has 13 residues. CDR3 in DNA: TGTGCCAGCAGCGGGACACGCAATCAGCCCCAGCATTTT. Translating it yields CASSGTRNQPQHF.

This chain links TRBV29-1 with TRBJ2-4; a possible D gene is TRBD2 (6 bases). Deletions cut 6 bases from V and 7 bases from J, with 16 bases between. The germline V gene has CDR1 SQVTM and CDR2 ANQGSEA. The CDR3 sequence is 13 residues long. CDR3 nucleotides: TGCAGCGTCGCTGGGGGGAATTTTAACATTCAGTACTTC. This encodes CSVAGGNFNIQYF.

CDR3 residues: CASSVASSGYTF. The CDR3 DNA sequence: TGTGCCAGCAGCGTAGCATCGAGTGGCTACACCTTC. The chain recombines TRBV9 with TRBJ1-2, with no clear D. The V end was cut by 0 bases, the J end by 7 bases, with 7 bases between. Germline lookup yields CDR1 SGDLS and CDR2 YYNGEE. The CDR3 loop spans 12 amino acids. Based on the CDR3 plus reference TRBV9 and TRBJ1-2, the full variable domain is DSGVTQTPKHLITATGQRVTLRCSPRSGDLSVYWYQQSLDQGLQFLIQYYNGEERAKGNILERFSAQQFPDLHSELNLSSLELGDSALYFCASSVASSGYTFGSGTRLTVV.

This chain uses TRBV6-5 with TRBJ2-5, with D perhaps TRBD1 (7 bases). The germline V and J ends were trimmed by 7 bases and 5 bases, with 14 bases remaining between them. CDR1 and CDR2 (germline): MNHEY, SVGAGI. The CDR3 extends over 13 amino acids. The CDR3 DNA follows: TGTGCCAGCAACGGAGGGGGCGCGGAGACCCAGTACTTC. As protein: CASNGGGAETQYF.

This clonotype was observed a few times. This sequence joins TRBV12-3 or TRBV12-4 and TRBJ1-2, with D tentatively TRBD1 (5 bases). The V end was cut by 5 bases, the J end by 5 bases, with 15 bases between. CDR3 length: 14 amino acids. CDR3 nucleotides: TGTGCCAGCAGTCATATGGCCGGGGGATATGGCTACACCTTC. As protein: CASSHMAGGYGYTF.

This clonotype appeared a few times. The gene calls are TRBV12-3 or TRBV12-4 and TRBJ1-5; possible D gene TRBD1, 5 bases. Trimming pared 2 bases from V and 5 bases from J, leaving 7 bases between. The CDR3 loop spans 13 amino acids. CDR3 DNA sequence: TGTGCCAGCAGTTTAAGGGGAGATCAGCCCCAGCATTTT. Translating it yields CASSLRGDQPQHF.

The V call is TRBV12-3 or TRBV12-4, the J call TRBJ1-3; D not resolved. The V and J ends lost 6 bases and 4 bases respectively, with 1 base between them. There are 10 residues in the CDR3. CDR3 in DNA: TGTGCCAGCAGGGGAAACACCATATATTTT. Its translation is CASRGNTIYF.

This clonotype has ten or more counts. This chain joins TRBV4-3 and TRBJ2-1, with 10 bases that match TRBD2. Germline V CDR1 and CDR2: LGHNA, YSLEER. V was clipped by 1 base and J by 4 bases; unmatched bases: 4. CDR3 length: 16 residues. CDR3 region: CASSQGLAGAYNEQFF. CDR3 DNA sequence: TGCGCCAGCAGCCAAGGGCTAGCGGGGGCGTACAATGAGCAGTTCTTC.

The genes are TRBV29-1 and TRBJ2-3, with TRBD2 matching over 11 bases. The ends lost 5 bases at V and 6 bases at J; junction bases unmatched: 10. The V gene's germline CDR1 is SQVTM and CDR2 ANQGSEA. The CDR3 is 15 amino acids. CDR3 residues: CSVTETSGAPDTQYF. CDR3 in DNA: TGCAGCGTTACCGAGACTAGCGGGGCGCCGGATACGCAGTATTTT.

This chain uses TRBV9 with TRBJ1-1; TRBD1 might be the D (5 bases). The CDR3 totals 14 residues. V was cut by 3 bases and J by 1 base, with 10 bases left in between. CDR1 SGDLS and CDR2 YYNGEE come from the germline V gene. DNA for the CDR3: TGTGCCAGCAGCGCGTGGGGCCCGAACACTGAAGCTTTCTTT. Protein product: CASSAWGPNTEAFF.

This clonotype has just a few counts. The chain couples TRBV5-1 to TRBJ1-1, with D uncertain. This CDR3 comprises 13 residues. CDR1 SGHRS and CDR2 YFSETQ come from the germline V gene. V dropped 5 bases and J dropped 1 base, with 9 bases sitting between them. The CDR3 is CASRTQANTEAFF. DNA for the CDR3: TGCGCCAGCAGGACGCAGGCGAACACTGAAGCTTTCTTT.

The V call is TRBV4-3, the J call TRBJ1-1; D not certain. The germline V gene encodes CDR1 LGHNA and CDR2 YSLEER. V was pared by 2 bases and J by 1 base, with 5 bases between. CDR3 length: 13 amino acids. The CDR3 spells CASSQTSNTEAFF. Written as DNA, the CDR3 is TGCGCCAGCAGCCAAACGTCGAACACTGAAGCTTTCTTT.

This clonotype was detected only a few times. CDR3 bases: TGTGCCAGCAAAGGCCGCAGGGGTTACGAGCAGTACGTC. This sequence encodes CASKGRRGYEQYV. The chain recombines TRBV2 with TRBJ2-7; a possible D gene is TRBD1 (6 bases). Trimming shortened V by 7 bases and J by 4 bases, and 14 bases separated the two germline ends. CDR1 SNHLY and CDR2 FYNNEI come from the germline V gene. The CDR3 length is 13 residues.

The chain links TRBV5-1 to TRBJ1-5; the D gene is possibly TRBD1 (5 bases). Germline V gene lookup returns CDR1 SGHRS and CDR2 YFSETQ. This CDR3 region has 13 residues. V was trimmed by 4 bases and J by 4 bases, leaving 9 bases between them. The CDR3 nucleotides read TGCGCCAGCAGCAAGGGACCAAATCAGCCCCAGCATTTT. Protein product: CASSKGPNQPQHF.

V is TRBV6-1 and J is TRBJ1-1; D perhaps matches TRBD1 (6 bases). V was pared by 8 bases and J by 4 bases, with 14 bases between. The CDR3 loop spans 13 amino acids. Germline CDR1 MNHNS, CDR2 SASEGT. The CDR3 DNA follows: TGTGCCAGCGGCTGGACAGCGATCACTGAAGCTTTCTTT. Amino acids: CASGWTAITEAFF.

A few counts support this clonotype. The genes are TRBV7-2 and TRBJ1-2; tentative D call: TRBD1 (5 bases). From germline, CDR1 is SGHTA and CDR2 FQGNSA. This CDR3 contains 14 residues. Trimming removed 5 bases from V and 3 bases from J, with 13 bases in between. CDR3 region: CASSPMEGDYGYTF. For the CDR3, the DNA is TGTGCCAGCAGCCCCATGGAAGGGGACTATGGCTACACCTTC.

Only a few counts were recorded for this clonotype. This chain's CDR3 is CASSQDPQGGFDGYTF. CDR3 DNA: TGTGCCAGCAGCCAAGATCCCCAGGGCGGTTTCGATGGCTACACCTTC. This chain connects TRBV4-2 to TRBJ1-2; the D gene is possibly TRBD1 (5 bases). Germline values: CDR1 LGHNA, CDR2 YNFKEQ. The length of the CDR3 is 16 residues. V was trimmed by 0 bases and J by 6 bases, leaving 17 bases between them.

The CDR3 loop is CASSWLSGASYTDTQYF. CDR3 DNA: TGCGCCAGCAGCTGGCTTAGCGGGGCGAGTTATACAGATACGCAGTATTTT. The J gene is TRBJ2-3, the V gene TRBV5-1; 8 nucleotides line up with TRBD2. This CDR3 has 17 amino acids. Germline lookup yields CDR1 SGHRS and CDR2 YFSETQ. With 3 bases clipped from V and 3 bases from J, the junction kept 12 bases outside the gene matches.

The CDR3 coding sequence is TGTGCCAGCAGCGTAGCCAGGGGACTCAACTATGGCTACACCTTC. It encodes CASSVARGLNYGYTF. The genes are TRBV9 and TRBJ1-2, with a weak D call TRBD1 (6 bases). The CDR3 has 15 amino acids. The germline V gene encodes CDR1 SGDLS and CDR2 YYNGEE. V lost 0 bases to trimming and J lost 2 bases, with 11 bases between them.